This T cell receptor beta chain was profiled in a study of shared clonotypes between healthy human individuals. Overall study: Plates per donor: three CD4 naive, three CD4 memory, two CD8 naive, one CD8 memory.

The naive CD8 fraction comprised CD45RO-negative cells positively selected for CCR7 and excluded terminally differentiated effector memory CD45RA+ cells. The repertoire was sequenced with immunoSEQ multiplex PCR; TCRdb's copy has only in-frame clones and lacks some. The sample has 2 million to 2.5 million clones; approximately 94% are singletons. This clone was recorded once. Its specificity is unknown. In the same sample, other DNA sequences code for this CDR3. Germline values: CDR1 SGHTA, CDR2 FQGTGA. The CDR3 spans 15 residues. V lost 0 bases, J lost 3 bases, and 9 bases lay in between. Study results and caveats: Memory subsets generally showed smaller estimated richness than naive subsets did.

The sequence was collected from a young man in good health. Some clones in this sample may be carry-over from other donors' samples. The rearrangement joins TRBV7-3 to TRBJ2-1; D remains unclear. The sample taken for sequencing was naive CD8+ T cells from PBMCs. The CDR3 protein is CASSLTGSSYNEQFF. CDR3 DNA: TGTGCCAGCAGCTTAACCGGGTCCAGCTACAATGAGCAGTTCTTC.